This T cell receptor (beta chain) was sequenced in a study of cytomegalovirus exposure and HLA in healthy donors. Here immunoSEQ multiplex PCR was the method, and the copy in TCRdb shows in-frame clones only, minus some. The profile shows under 250,000 clones, approximately 90% of them singletons. From germline, CDR1 is SGDLS and CDR2 YYNGEE. This CDR3 contains 17 residues. The V gene end was trimmed by 0 bases and the J gene end by 6 bases; junction bases not matched to a gene: 11. Study-wide findings and caveats: Most TCR sequences were seen very rarely across donors, but some public TCRs occurred in many. One later analysis, an examination of the 100 to 150 validation repertoires, found that first-cohort TCR clusters tended to co-occur in them.

With regard to this clone: Antigen unknown.

The V and J genes are TRBV9 and TRBJ2-2; 7 bases match TRBD1. The sample was PBMCs. The sequence came from a woman between 18 and 29 years old in good health and CMV-seronegative. As DNA, the CDR3 is TGTGCCAGCAGCGTAGCTACCCCGACAGGGTACGCCGGGGAGCTGTTTTTT. Amino acids: CASSVATPTGYAGELFF. Using reference TRBV9 and TRBJ2-2 for the parts outside the CDR3, the full variable domain is DSGVTQTPKHLITATGQRVTLRCSPRSGDLSVYWYQQSLDQGLQFLIQYYNGEERAKGNILERFSAQQFPDLHSELNLSSLELGDSALYFCASSVATPTGYAGELFFGEGSRLTVL.